What follows are 24 T cell receptor beta chains derived from one specimen sequenced in a study of blood T cell repertoires in COVID-19. TCRdb's copy holds only in-frame clones and misses some; the assay was immunoSEQ multiplex PCR. The repertoire consists of about 140,000 clones, with 75% to 80% occurring once and the leading ten covering around 3.2%. Sequenced material: PBMCs or T cells enriched from blood (not recorded which). All receptors derive from a woman aged 45-60 years who had recovered from COVID-19.

The chain employs TRBV5-1 and TRBJ2-7; D possibly corresponds to TRBD2 (6 bases). Trimming cost V 0 bases and J 1 base, with 20 bases left between them. The CDR3 is made up of 18 amino acids. Germline V lookup: CDR1 SGHRS, CDR2 YFSETQ. CDR3 in amino acids: CASSLAHEGGLISYEQYF. In DNA form, the CDR3 reads TGCGCCAGCAGCTTGGCCCACGAGGGAGGACTAATTTCCTACGAGCAGTACTTC.

CDR3 amino acids: CATRPQGAANSPLHF. The CDR3 nucleotides are TGTGCAACCCGACCCCAGGGGGCGGCCAATTCACCCCTCCACTTT. The chain has TRBV30 and TRBJ1-6, with 8 nucleotides matching TRBD1. There are 15 residues in the CDR3. Germline assignment: CDR1 GTSNPN and CDR2 SVGIG (reference sequence). Full variable domain (outside the CDR3, taken from reference TRBV30 and TRBJ1-6): SQTIHQWPATLVQPVGSPLSLECTVEGTSNPNLYWYRQAAGRGLQLLFYSVGIGQISSEVPQNLSASRPQDRQFILSSKKLLLSDSGFYLCATRPQGAANSPLHFGNGTRLTVT.

V and J are TRBV7-9 and TRBJ1-5; TRBD1 aligns across 7 bases. V was clipped by 6 bases and J by 0 bases; unmatched bases: 8. The CDR3 sequence is 16 residues long. Germline CDR1 reads SEHNR; CDR2 reads FQNEAQ (reference sequence). The CDR3 nucleotides read TGTGCCAGCAGTTCAACAGGGGCCTATAGCAATCAGCCCCAGCATTTT. Encoded protein: CASSSTGAYSNQPQHF.

V and J are TRBV27 and TRBJ1-6; 7 positions match TRBD1. The germline gives CDR1 MNHEY, CDR2 SMNVEV (reference sequence). V was pared by 0 bases and J by 9 bases, with 11 bases of the junction left unmatched. The CDR3 spans 17 residues. CDR3: CASSLSAGGGVGSPLHF. CDR3 DNA: TGTGCCAGCAGTTTATCTGCCGGAGGGGGCGTAGGTTCACCCCTCCACTTT.

This clone was recorded at least ten times. V usage is TRBV2 and J usage is TRBJ2-7, with 7 positions matching TRBD1. The CDR3 totals 13 residues. From germline, CDR1 is SNHLY and CDR2 FYNNEI. V lost 5 bases, J lost 6 bases, and 7 bases stayed unmatched. In DNA form, the CDR3 reads TGTGCCAGCAGTCTCGGACAGGTGGGCGAGCAGTACTTC. Amino acid sequence: CASSLGQVGEQYF.

The chain employs TRBV2 and TRBJ2-6; D possibly corresponds to TRBD2 (5 bases). The germline gives CDR1 SNHLY, CDR2 FYNNEI. The CDR3 sequence is 17 residues long. The V end lost 6 bases, the J end lost 0 bases, and 15 bases lay between the germline ends. DNA for the CDR3: TGTGCCAGCAGGGCGACACGGGGAATCTCTGGGGCCAACGTCCTGACTTTC. Protein product: CASRATRGISGANVLTF.

This clone was picked up a small number of times. The J gene is TRBJ2-2, the V gene TRBV6-4, with TRBD2 as a possible D gene (6 bases). The V gene lost 6 bases and the J gene lost 7 bases, with 15 bases spanning the gap. This CDR3 is 14 amino acids long. Germline lookup yields CDR1 MRHNA and CDR2 SNTAGT. The CDR3 is CASSERAEDGELFF. The CDR3 region has the DNA TGTGCCAGCAGCGAGCGGGCTGAAGACGGGGAGCTGTTTTTT.

This clone has more than one count but fewer than ten. This chain connects TRBV5-5 to TRBJ1-5; D is uncertain. The CDR3 has 14 residues. Trimming left V 6 bases short and J 2 bases short, with 12 bases between. CDR1 is SGHKS and CDR2 is YYEKEE in the germline V gene (reference sequence). The CDR3 loop reads CASMAALGNQPQHF. The CDR3 DNA sequence: TGTGCCAGCATGGCGGCCTTGGGCAATCAGCCCCAGCATTTT.

The chain employs TRBV2 and TRBJ2-7, with D possibly matching TRBD1 (6 bases). Trimming removed 8 bases from V and 5 bases from J, with 13 bases in between. CDR1 SNHLY and CDR2 FYNNEI come from the germline V gene. The CDR3 is 12 residues long. CDR3 nucleotide sequence: TGTGCCAGCCAAGAACAGGGTGACGAGCAGTACTTC. The encoded protein is CASQEQGDEQYF.

The J gene is TRBJ1-1, the V gene TRBV2, with D maybe TRBD1 (6 bases). The V gene lost 6 bases and the J gene lost 4 bases, with 18 bases spanning the gap. The germline CDR1 and CDR2 sequences are SNHLY and FYNNEI. CDR3 size: 15 residues. The CDR3 loop reads CASRLRGGRSTEAFF. The CDR3, as DNA: TGTGCCAGCAGATTGAGAGGGGGACGGAGCACTGAAGCTTTCTTT.

The V call is TRBV18, the J call TRBJ2-1; possibly TRBD2 for D (6 bases). CDR3 size: 14 residues. V was pared by 0 bases and J by 9 bases, with 12 bases between. Germline CDR1 reads KGHSH; CDR2 reads LQKENI. The CDR3: CASSPPRGEREQFF. CDR3 sequence (DNA): TGTGCCAGCTCACCACCCCGCGGGGAACGTGAGCAGTTCTTC.

The chain links TRBV5-5 to TRBJ1-2; D is uncertain. Between the trimmed V and J ends, which lost 7 bases and 4 bases, there was a span of 11 bases. Germline CDR1 SGHKS, CDR2 YYEKEE (reference sequence). CDR3 size: 12 residues. The DNA for the CDR3 is TGTGCCAGCTTTGTGCCAGGCTATGGCTACACCTTC. Protein product: CASFVPGYGYTF.

This clone was observed a few times. This sequence joins TRBV28 and TRBJ2-1; 9 bases are shared with TRBD2. Germline values: CDR1 MDHEN, CDR2 SYDVKM. The ends lost 8 bases at V and 5 bases at J; junction bases unmatched: 10. This CDR3 has 15 amino acids. CDR3 nucleotides: TGTGCCAGCGGAGATAGCGGGAGTTCCCACAATGAGCAGTTCTTC. Its translation is CASGDSGSSHNEQFF. Full variable domain (outside the CDR3, taken from reference TRBV28 and TRBJ2-1): DVKVTQSSRYLVKRTGEKVFLECVQDMDHENMFWYRQDPGLGLRLIYFSYDVKMKEKGDIPEGYSVSREKKERFSLILESASTNQTSMYLCASGDSGSSHNEQFFGPGTRLTVL.

The genes are TRBV5-1 and TRBJ1-2, with a tentative D call TRBD1 (6 bases). From germline, CDR1 is SGHRS and CDR2 YFSETQ. The CDR3 is 12 amino acids. Trimming left V 7 bases short and J 7 bases short, with 14 bases between. CDR3 nucleotide sequence: TGCGCCAGCGGCGTAACAGGGAGTGGCTACACCTTC. Translating it yields CASGVTGSGYTF.

V usage is TRBV3-1 (or the pseudogene TRBV3-2) and J usage is TRBJ1-2; no clear D. Germline CDR1 reads LGHDT; CDR2 reads YNNKEL (reference sequence). Trimming removed 0 bases at V and 8 bases at J, with 13 bases between. The CDR3 runs 14 residues. For the CDR3, the DNA is TGTGCCAGCAGCCAAGATACGCAGTATGGCGGCTACACCTTC. It is translated as CASSQDTQYGGYTF.

The chain is built from TRBV5-1 and TRBJ2-2; TRBD1 is a possible D gene (6 bases). Trimming cost V 3 bases and J 5 bases, with 8 bases left between them. Germline CDR1 is SGHRS and CDR2 is YFSETQ. This CDR3 spans 13 amino acids. DNA for the CDR3: TGCGCCAGCAGCTCCGGACAGACCGGGGAGCTGTTTTTT. Translated: CASSSGQTGELFF.

This rearrangement joins TRBV5-4 to TRBJ2-5; tentatively, D is TRBD1 (6 bases). The germline V and J ends were trimmed by 2 bases and 5 bases, with 16 bases remaining between them. Germline values: CDR1 SGHNT, CDR2 YYREEE (reference sequence). This CDR3 region has 15 residues. The CDR3 sequence: CASSLKLGAGETQYF. The CDR3 DNA is TGTGCCAGCAGCTTAAAACTGGGGGCGGGCGAGACCCAGTACTTC.

The V and J genes are TRBV10-3 and TRBJ2-1; possibly TRBD1 for D (8 bases). This CDR3 has 15 amino acids. Per the germline V gene, CDR1 is ENHRY and CDR2 is SYGVKD. V lost 10 bases, J lost 10 bases, and 26 bases lay in between. DNA of the CDR3: TGTGCCACCGGGGGGTCACGGGACAGGTTTTGGGAGCAGTTCTTC. This encodes CATGGSRDRFWEQFF.

This clone was detected only a few times. The rearrangement uses TRBV19 and TRBJ1-1, with D tentatively TRBD1 (5 bases). Germline loops: CDR1 LNHDA, CDR2 SQIVND (reference sequence). CDR3 length: 12 residues. Trimming removed 10 bases at V and 3 bases at J, with 12 bases between. In DNA, the CDR3 is TGTGCCACTCAGACAGACCACACTGAAGCTTTCTTT. Translation: CATQTDHTEAFF. Full variable domain (remainder filled in from reference TRBV19 and TRBJ1-1): DGGITQSPKYLFRKEGQNVTLSCEQNLNHDAMYWYRQDPGQGLRLIYYSQIVNDFQKGDIAEGYSVSREKKESFPLTVTSAQKNPTAFYLCATQTDHTEAFFGQGTRLTVV.

The V call is TRBV28, the J call TRBJ1-2; D not certain. Trimming removed 6 bases at V and 3 bases at J, with 11 bases between. The CDR3 consists of 13 residues. CDR1 and CDR2 (germline): MDHEN, SYDVKM. The CDR3 nucleotides are TGTGCCAGCAGGGAACAACAGTACTATGGCTACACCTTC. Protein: CASREQQYYGYTF.

This clone was seen a single time. The chain links TRBV7-2 to TRBJ2-7; 8 nucleotides match TRBD2. Trimming took 5 bases from V and 6 from J; bases not matched to a gene: 3. This CDR3 has 12 amino acids. The germline V gene has CDR1 SGHTA and CDR2 FQGNSA. Here the CDR3 reads CASSGGLVEQYF. The CDR3 region has the DNA TGTGCCAGCAGCGGGGGACTAGTCGAGCAGTACTTC.

In its sample, this clone was seen a few times. The chain employs TRBV27 and TRBJ2-1; TRBD2 aligns across 11 bases. Trimming cost V 2 bases and J 6 bases; bases outside gene matches: 6. The CDR3 contains 16 residues. Germline lookup yields CDR1 MNHEY and CDR2 SMNVEV (reference sequence). The CDR3 sequence: CASSLLSLAGGNEQFF. CDR3 coding DNA: TGTGCCAGCAGTTTACTATCCCTAGCGGGAGGCAATGAGCAGTTCTTC.

The count of this clone is one. The rearrangement links TRBV9 to TRBJ2-2, with TRBD2 matching 11 bases. CDR3 length equals 16 residues. CDR1 is SGDLS and CDR2 is YYNGEE in the germline V gene. Losses at the gene ends were 0 bases for V and 6 bases for J; bases not matched to a gene: 4. The CDR3 here is CASSVGSGRAAGELFF. CDR3 in DNA: TGTGCCAGCAGCGTAGGTAGCGGGAGGGCAGCCGGGGAGCTGTTTTTT.

The V and J genes are TRBV7-3 and TRBJ1-2, with TRBD1 identical over 7 bases. The CDR3 length is 19 residues. Germline V CDR1 and CDR2: SGHTA, FQGTGA. V trimming: 1 base; J trimming: 2 bases; junction bases outside the gene matches: 16. In DNA form, the CDR3 reads TGTGCCAGCAGCTTAATGGCCCCGACAGGGCTCGCTGGCAACTATGGCTACACCTTC. Protein sequence: CASSLMAPTGLAGNYGYTF.